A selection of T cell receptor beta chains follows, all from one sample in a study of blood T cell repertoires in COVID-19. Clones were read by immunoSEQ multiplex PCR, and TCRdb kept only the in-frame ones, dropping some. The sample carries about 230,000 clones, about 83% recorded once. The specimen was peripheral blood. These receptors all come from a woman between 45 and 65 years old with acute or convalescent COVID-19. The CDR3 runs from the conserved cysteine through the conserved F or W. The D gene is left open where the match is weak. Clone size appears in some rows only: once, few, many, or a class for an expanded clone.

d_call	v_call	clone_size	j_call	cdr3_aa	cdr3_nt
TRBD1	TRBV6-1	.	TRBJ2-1	CASSERGTGDNEQFF	TGTGCCAGCAGTGAAAGGGGGACAGGGGACAATGAGCAGTTCTTC
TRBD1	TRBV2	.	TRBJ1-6	CASTIGGQARSSYNSPLHF	TGTGCCAGCACCATAGGGGGACAGGCCCGGAGCTCCTATAATTCACCCCTCCACTTT
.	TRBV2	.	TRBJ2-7	CASSGASETYEQYF	TGTGCCAGCAGTGGGGCTAGCGAAACCTACGAGCAGTACTTC
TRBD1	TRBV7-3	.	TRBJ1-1	CASSLMGQGSDTEAFF	TGTGCCAGCAGCTTAATGGGACAGGGGTCGGACACTGAAGCTTTCTTT
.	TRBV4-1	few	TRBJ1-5	CASSQERTPNNQPQHF	TGCGCCAGCAGCCAAGAGAGGACACCTAACAATCAGCCCCAGCATTTT
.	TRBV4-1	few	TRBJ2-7	CASSQEPHSSYEQYF	TGCGCCAGCAGCCAAGAACCCCACAGCTCCTACGAGCAGTACTTC
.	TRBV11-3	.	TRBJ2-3	CASSLGRSIDTQYF	TGTGCCAGCAGCTTAGGGCGGAGCATTGATACGCAGTATTTT
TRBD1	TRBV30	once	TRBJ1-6	CAWGHRGPRHSPLHF	TGTGCCTGGGGCCACAGGGGGCCGAGGCATTCACCCCTCCACTTT
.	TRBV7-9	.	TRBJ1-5	CASSSGDQPQHF	TGTGCCAGCAGCTCGGGGGATCAGCCCCAGCATTTT
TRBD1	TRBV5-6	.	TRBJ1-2	CASSLDRGGYGYTF	TGTGCCAGCAGCTTGGACAGGGGGGGCTATGGCTACACCTTC
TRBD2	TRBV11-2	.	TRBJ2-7	CASSLGPSGSSKSYEQYF	TGTGCCAGCAGCTTAGGGCCTAGCGGGAGTTCTAAATCCTACGAGCAGTACTTC
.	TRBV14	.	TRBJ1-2	CASSSDLTAEGYTF	TGTGCCAGCAGCTCCGACTTGACCGCGGAGGGCTACACCTTC
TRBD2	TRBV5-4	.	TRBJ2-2	CASSPRTSGGTGELFF	TGTGCCAGCAGCCCCCGGACTAGCGGGGGAACCGGGGAGCTGTTTTTT
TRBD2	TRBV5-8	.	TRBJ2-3	CASSPRELGTDTQYF	TGTGCCAGCAGCCCGCGGGAGTTGGGGACAGATACGCAGTATTTT
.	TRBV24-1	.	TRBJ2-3	CATARESPDTQYF	TGTGCCACCGCCCGGGAGTCACCAGATACGCAGTATTTT
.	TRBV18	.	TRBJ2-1	CASSRSGPQGNEQFF	TGTGCCAGCTCACGGAGCGGGCCCCAGGGTAATGAGCAGTTCTTC
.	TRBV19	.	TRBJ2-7	CASSIGTGTYEQYF	TGTGCCAGTAGTATCGGTACAGGAACCTACGAGCAGTACTTC
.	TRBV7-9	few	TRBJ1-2	CASSFGRANYGYTF	TGTGCCAGCAGCTTCGGCAGGGCTAACTATGGCTACACCTTC
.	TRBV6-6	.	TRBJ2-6	CASSYGATGANVLTF	TGTGCCAGCAGTTACGGGGCAACTGGGGCCAACGTCCTGACTTTC
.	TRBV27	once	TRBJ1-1	CASVSVHAVGTEAFF	TGTGCCAGCGTCTCCGTCCATGCCGTCGGCACTGAAGCTTTCTTT
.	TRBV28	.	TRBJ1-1	CASSPPQPGANEAFF	TGTGCCAGCAGTCCCCCCCAGCCGGGAGCCAATGAAGCTTTCTTT
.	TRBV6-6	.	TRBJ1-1	CASGDHVEAAEAFF	TGTGCCAGCGGAGACCATGTGGAGGCAGCTGAAGCTTTCTTT
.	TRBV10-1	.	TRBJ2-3	CASSEGGGATDTQYF	TGCGCCAGCAGTGAAGGTGGCGGGGCTACAGATACGCAGTATTTT
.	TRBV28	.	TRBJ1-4	CASSGPGGGNEKLFF	TGTGCCAGCAGTGGACCGGGGGGAGGGAATGAAAAACTGTTTTTT
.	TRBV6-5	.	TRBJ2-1	CASSRGLHNEQFF	TGTGCCAGCAGCCGCGGGCTCCACAATGAGCAGTTCTTC
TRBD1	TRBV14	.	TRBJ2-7	CASSLHFTGTAAYEQYF	TGTGCCAGCAGCCTTCACTTTACCGGGACAGCAGCCTACGAGCAGTACTTC
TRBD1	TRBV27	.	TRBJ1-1	CASSPGQGGSTEAFF	TGTGCCAGCAGTCCCGGACAGGGGGGCAGCACTGAAGCTTTCTTT
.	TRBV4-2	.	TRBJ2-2	CASSREERDIWGELFF	TGTGCCAGCAGCCGCGAAGAAAGGGACATTTGGGGGGAGCTGTTTTTT
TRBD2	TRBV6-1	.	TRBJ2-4	CASSELAGDKNIQYF	TGTGCCAGCAGTGAACTAGCGGGAGACAAAAACATTCAGTACTTC
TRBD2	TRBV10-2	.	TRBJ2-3	CASRTSGSGTDTQYF	TGCGCCAGCAGGACTAGCGGGAGTGGCACAGATACGCAGTATTTT
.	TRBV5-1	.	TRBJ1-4	CASSFRGSNEKLFF	TGCGCCAGCAGCTTTCGGGGATCTAATGAAAAACTGTTTTTT
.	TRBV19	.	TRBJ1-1	CASSMVQGRSFF	TGTGCCAGTAGTATGGTACAGGGTAGGTCTTTCTTT
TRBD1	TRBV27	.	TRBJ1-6	CASSVDRGNSPLHF	TGTGCCAGCAGTGTTGACAGGGGGAATTCACCCCTCCACTTT
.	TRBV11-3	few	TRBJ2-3	CASSGRSSDTQYF	TGTGCCAGCAGCGGGAGGTCGTCAGATACGCAGTATTTT
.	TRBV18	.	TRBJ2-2	CASSRPGGTTGELFF	TGTGCCAGCTCACGCCCTGGAGGGACCACCGGGGAGCTGTTTTTT
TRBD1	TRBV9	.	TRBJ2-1	CASSALQSGTGEFF	TGTGCCAGCAGCGCTCTACAATCCGGGACAGGGGAGTTCTTC
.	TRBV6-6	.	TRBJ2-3	CASIETRPTDTQYF	TGTGCCAGCATTGAAACTAGGCCCACAGATACGCAGTATTTT
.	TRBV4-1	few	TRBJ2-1	CASSREVYNEQFF	TGCGCCAGCAGCCGGGAGGTATACAATGAGCAGTTCTTC
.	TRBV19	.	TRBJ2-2	CASSSANTGELFF	TGTGCCAGTAGTTCCGCGAACACCGGGGAGCTGTTTTTT
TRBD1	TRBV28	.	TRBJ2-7	CASSQTGANYEQYF	TGTGCCAGCAGCCAGACAGGGGCGAACTACGAGCAGTACTTC
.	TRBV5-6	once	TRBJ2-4	CASSWAGEHIQYF	TGTGCCAGCAGCTGGGCCGGGGAGCACATTCAGTACTTC
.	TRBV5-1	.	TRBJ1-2	CASSVDGQANYGYTF	TGCGCCAGCAGCGTGGACGGACAAGCTAACTATGGCTACACCTTC
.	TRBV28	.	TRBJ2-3	CASSGQLGTDTQYF	TGTGCCAGCTCCGGACAGTTGGGCACAGATACGCAGTATTTT
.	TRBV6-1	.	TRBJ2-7	CASSEAAPRAHEQYF	TGTGCCAGCAGTGAAGCAGCTCCGAGGGCGCACGAGCAGTACTTC
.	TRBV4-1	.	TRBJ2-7	CASCRLIGDSFYEQYF	TGCGCCAGCTGCCGGCTGATCGGAGACAGCTTCTACGAGCAGTACTTC